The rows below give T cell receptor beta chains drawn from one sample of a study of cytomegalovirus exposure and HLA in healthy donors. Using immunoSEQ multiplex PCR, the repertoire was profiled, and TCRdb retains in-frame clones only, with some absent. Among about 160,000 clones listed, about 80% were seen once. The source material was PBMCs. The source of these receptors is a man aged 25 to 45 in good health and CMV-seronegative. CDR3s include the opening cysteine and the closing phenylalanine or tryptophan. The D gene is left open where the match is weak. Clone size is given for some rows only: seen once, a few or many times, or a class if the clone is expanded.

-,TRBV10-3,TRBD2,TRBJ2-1,CAIRTTSGGLNNEQFF,TGTGCCATCAGGACCACCTCGGGAGGCCTAAACAATGAGCAGTTCTTC
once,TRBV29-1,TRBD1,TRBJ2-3,CSVGDRDRWEGRWDTQYF,TGCAGCGTTGGGGACAGGGATAGATGGGAGGGGAGGTGGGATACGCAGTATTTT
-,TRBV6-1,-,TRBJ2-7,CASSEVLSESSYEQYF,TGTGCCAGCAGTGAAGTCCTTAGCGAGAGCTCCTACGAGCAGTACTTC
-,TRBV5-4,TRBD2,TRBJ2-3,CASSPTSGPTDTQYF,TGTGCCAGCAGCCCGACTAGCGGACCCACAGATACGCAGTATTTT
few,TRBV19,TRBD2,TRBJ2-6,CASSHPRGIAGGPSGANVLTF,TGTGCCAGTAGTCACCCACGCGGAATAGCGGGAGGACCCTCTGGGGCCAACGTCCTGACTTTC
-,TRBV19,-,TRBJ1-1,CASSIGHKRGMNTEAFF,TGTGCCAGTAGTATTGGCCACAAAAGGGGAATGAACACTGAAGCTTTCTTT
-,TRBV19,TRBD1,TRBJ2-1,CASSRSDRDSMGLNNEQFF,TGTGCCAGTAGTAGGTCGGACAGGGACTCTATGGGGCTCAACAATGAGCAGTTCTTC
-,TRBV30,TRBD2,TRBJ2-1,CAWGRGTRVYNEQFF,TGTGCCTGGGGGAGGGGGACTAGGGTCTACAATGAGCAGTTCTTC
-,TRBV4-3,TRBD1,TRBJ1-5,CASSQDWGTGGQPQHF,TGCGCCAGCAGCCAAGATTGGGGGACAGGGGGTCAGCCCCAGCATTTT
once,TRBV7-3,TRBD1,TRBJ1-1,CASSPPGTGNTEAFF,TGTGCCAGCAGCCCGCCCGGGACAGGGAACACTGAAGCTTTCTTT
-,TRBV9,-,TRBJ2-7,CASSVSASEAYEQYF,TGTGCCAGCAGCGTTTCGGCTAGCGAGGCCTACGAGCAGTACTTC
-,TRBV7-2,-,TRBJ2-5,CTSSLAREGTQYF,TGTACCAGCAGCTTAGCCAGGGAAGGGACCCAGTACTTC
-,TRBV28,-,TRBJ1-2,CASTWGTNYGYTF,TGTGCCAGCACCTGGGGGACAAACTATGGCTACACCTTC
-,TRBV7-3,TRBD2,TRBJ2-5,CATCPRRRPSGCKETQYF,TGTGCCACGTGCCCCCGACGGCGACCTAGCGGGTGTAAAGAGACCCAGTACTTC
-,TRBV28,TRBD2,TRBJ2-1,CASRIIAGGLYNEQFF,TGTGCCAGCAGAATAATAGCGGGGGGGCTCTACAATGAGCAGTTCTTC
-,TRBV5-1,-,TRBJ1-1,CASGAGRTSPEAFF,TGCGCCAGCGGGGCGGGGAGGACTTCCCCTGAAGCTTTCTTT
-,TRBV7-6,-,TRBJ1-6,CASSLDDSSYNSPLHF,TGTGCCAGCAGCTTAGACGACAGCTCCTATAATTCACCCCTCCACTTT
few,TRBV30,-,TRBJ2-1,CAARRRGDHNEQFF,TGTGCCGCACGAAGGAGGGGCGATCACAATGAGCAGTTCTTC
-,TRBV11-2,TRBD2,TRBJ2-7,CASSLLGGVGQYF,TGTGCCAGCAGCTTACTGGGGGGGGTGGGGCAGTACTTC
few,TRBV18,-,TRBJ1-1,CASSPLTTALNTEAFF,TGTGCCAGCTCACCATTAACGACAGCCTTGAACACTGAAGCTTTCTTT
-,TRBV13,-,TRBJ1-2,CASSHDASQQGSFVGYTF,TGTGCCAGCAGCCACGACGCGTCCCAACAGGGTAGTTTCGTCGGCTACACCTTC
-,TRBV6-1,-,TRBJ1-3,CAGGQGVNGNTIYF,TGTGCCGGGGGCCAAGGGGTTAATGGAAACACCATATATTTT
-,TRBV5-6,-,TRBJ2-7,CASSWGPGDYEQYF,TGTGCCAGCAGCTGGGGGCCAGGGGACTACGAGCAGTACTTC
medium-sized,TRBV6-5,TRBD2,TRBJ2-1,CASSEGLASSNEQFF,TGTGCCAGCAGCGAGGGACTAGCAAGTAGCAATGAGCAGTTCTTC
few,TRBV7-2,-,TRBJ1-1,CASSSMDSFHTEAFF,TGTGCCAGCAGCTCTATGGACAGCTTCCACACTGAAGCTTTCTTT
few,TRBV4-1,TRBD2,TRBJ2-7,CASSQEVGEGAYEQYF,TGCGCCAGCAGCCAAGAGGTGGGGGAGGGTGCCTACGAGCAGTACTTC
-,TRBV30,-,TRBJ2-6,CAWKGDTPSGANVLTF,TGTGCCTGGAAGGGGGACACACCATCTGGGGCCAACGTCCTGACTTTC
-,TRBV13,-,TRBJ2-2,CASSGGGPSPGELFF,TGTGCCAGCAGCGGGGGGGGCCCGAGCCCCGGGGAGCTGTTTTTT
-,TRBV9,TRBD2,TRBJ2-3,CASSSPASGDTDTQYF,TGTGCCAGCAGCTCCCCGGCTAGCGGGGATACAGATACGCAGTATTTT
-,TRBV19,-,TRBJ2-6,CASSIPGSGANVLTF,TGTGCCAGTAGTATACCAGGGTCCGGGGCCAACGTCCTGACTTTC
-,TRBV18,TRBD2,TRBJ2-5,CASSPTRLAEETQYF,TGTGCCAGCTCACCAACTAGGCTAGCGGAAGAGACCCAGTACTTC
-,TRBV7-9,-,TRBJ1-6,CASTLEGGGTSPLHF,TGTGCCAGCACCCTAGAGGGAGGGGGGACTTCACCCCTCCACTTT
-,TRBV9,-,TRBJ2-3,CASSDRPSGWSTDTQYF,TGTGCCAGCAGCGACCGCCCGAGCGGTTGGAGCACAGATACGCAGTATTTT
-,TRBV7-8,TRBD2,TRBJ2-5,CASSVLTVTSGRGETQYF,TGTGCCAGCAGCGTGTTAACGGTGACTAGCGGGAGGGGGGAGACCCAGTACTTC
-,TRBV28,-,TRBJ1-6,CASSQGSSSPLHF,TGTGCCAGCAGCCAGGGGAGTAGTTCACCCCTCCACTTT
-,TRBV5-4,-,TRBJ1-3,CASRPDISGNTIYF,TGTGCCAGCAGACCCGACATCTCTGGAAACACCATATATTTT
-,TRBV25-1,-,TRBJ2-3,CASSASPPRADTQYF,TGTGCCAGCAGTGCGAGTCCCCCTCGGGCAGATACGCAGTATTTT
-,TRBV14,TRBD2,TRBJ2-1,CASSLLAAPWDEQFF,TGTGCCAGCAGCCTCCTAGCGGCGCCTTGGGATGAGCAGTTCTTC
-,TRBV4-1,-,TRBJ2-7,CASSPGNGDAYEQYF,TGCGCCAGCAGCCCCGGGAATGGAGACGCTTACGAGCAGTACTTC
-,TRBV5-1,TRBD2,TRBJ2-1,CASSGGSGSWTGNEQFF,TGCGCCAGCAGCGGAGGTAGCGGGAGTTGGACGGGCAATGAGCAGTTCTTC
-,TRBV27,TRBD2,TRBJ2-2,CASSFAGGYTGELFF,TGTGCCAGCAGTTTTGCGGGGGGCTACACCGGGGAGCTGTTTTTT
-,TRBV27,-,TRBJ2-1,CASSHHPGYNEQFF,TGTGCCAGCAGCCACCATCCGGGATACAATGAGCAGTTCTTC
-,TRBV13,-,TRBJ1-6,CASSLGGLGGSPLHF,TGTGCCAGCAGCTTAGGTGGATTGGGGGGTTCACCCCTCCACTTT
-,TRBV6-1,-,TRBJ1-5,CASFLGVSNQPQHF,TGTGCCAGCTTTTTAGGGGTTAGCAATCAGCCCCAGCATTTT
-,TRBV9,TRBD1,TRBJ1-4,CASSPRQGPNEKLFF,TGTGCCAGCAGCCCCCGACAGGGGCCGAATGAAAAACTGTTTTTT
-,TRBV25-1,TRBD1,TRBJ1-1,CASRPLGGQAFEAFF,TGTGCCAGCAGACCTCTAGGGGGACAGGCCTTTGAAGCTTTCTTT
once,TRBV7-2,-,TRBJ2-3,CASSLEGTSTDTQYF,TGTGCCAGCAGCTTAGAGGGGACTAGCACAGATACGCAGTATTTT
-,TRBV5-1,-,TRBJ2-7,CASSPGGAEPNEQYF,TGCGCCAGCAGCCCTGGAGGAGCTGAGCCTAACGAGCAGTACTTC
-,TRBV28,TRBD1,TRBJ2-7,CASSQGAWEQYF,TGTGCCAGCAGTCAGGGGGCGTGGGAGCAGTACTTC
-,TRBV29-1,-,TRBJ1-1,CSVEGRQANTEAFF,TGCAGCGTTGAAGGGCGACAGGCGAACACTGAAGCTTTCTTT
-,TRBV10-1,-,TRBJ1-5,CATLGPGEHNSNQPQHF,TGCGCCACCCTGGGGCCAGGGGAGCACAATAGCAATCAGCCCCAGCATTTT